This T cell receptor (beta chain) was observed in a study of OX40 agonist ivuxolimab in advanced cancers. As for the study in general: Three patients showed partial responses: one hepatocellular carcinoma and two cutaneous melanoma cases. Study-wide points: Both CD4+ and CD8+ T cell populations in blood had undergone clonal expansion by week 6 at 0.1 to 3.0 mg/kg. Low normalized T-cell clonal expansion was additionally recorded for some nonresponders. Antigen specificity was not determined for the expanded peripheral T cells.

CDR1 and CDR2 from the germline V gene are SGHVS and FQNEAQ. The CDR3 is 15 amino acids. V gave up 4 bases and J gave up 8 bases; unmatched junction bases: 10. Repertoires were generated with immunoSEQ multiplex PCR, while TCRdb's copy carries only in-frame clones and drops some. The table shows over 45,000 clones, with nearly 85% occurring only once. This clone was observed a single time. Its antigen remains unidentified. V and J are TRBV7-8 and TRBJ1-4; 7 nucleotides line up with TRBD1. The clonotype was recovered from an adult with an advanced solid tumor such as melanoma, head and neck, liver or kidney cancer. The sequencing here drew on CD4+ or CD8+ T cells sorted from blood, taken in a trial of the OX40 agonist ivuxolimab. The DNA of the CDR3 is TGTGCCAGCAGCTCAAATACAGGGGTTGGGGAAAAACTGTTTTTT. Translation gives CASSSNTGVGEKLFF.